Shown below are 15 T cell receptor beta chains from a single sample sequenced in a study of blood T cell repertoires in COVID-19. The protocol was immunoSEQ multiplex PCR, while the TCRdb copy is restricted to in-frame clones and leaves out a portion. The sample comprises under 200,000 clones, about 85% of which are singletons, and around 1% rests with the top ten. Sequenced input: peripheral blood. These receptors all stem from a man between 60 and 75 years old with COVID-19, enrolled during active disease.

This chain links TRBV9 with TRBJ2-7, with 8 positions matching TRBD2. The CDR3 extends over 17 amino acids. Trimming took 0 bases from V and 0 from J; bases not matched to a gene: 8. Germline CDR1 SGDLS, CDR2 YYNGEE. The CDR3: CASSVGASGHSSYEQYF. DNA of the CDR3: TGTGCCAGCAGCGTAGGGGCTAGCGGGCATTCCTCCTACGAGCAGTACTTC. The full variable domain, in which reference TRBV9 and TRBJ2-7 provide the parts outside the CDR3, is DSGVTQTPKHLITATGQRVTLRCSPRSGDLSVYWYQQSLDQGLQFLIQYYNGEERAKGNILERFSAQQFPDLHSELNLSSLELGDSALYFCASSVGASGHSSYEQYFGPGTRLTVT.

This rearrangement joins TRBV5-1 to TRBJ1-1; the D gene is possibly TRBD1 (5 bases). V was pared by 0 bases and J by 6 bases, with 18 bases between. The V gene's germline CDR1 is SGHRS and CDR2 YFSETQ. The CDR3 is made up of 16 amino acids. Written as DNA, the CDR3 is TGCGCCAGCAGCTTGGTCGGGGGGACGCCGGACCCTGAAGCTTTCTTT. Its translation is CASSLVGGTPDPEAFF. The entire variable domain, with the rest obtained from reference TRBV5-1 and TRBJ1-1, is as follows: KAGVTQTPRYLIKTRGQQVTLSCSPISGHRSVSWYQQTPGQGLQFLFEYFSETQRNKGNFPGRFSGRQFSNSRSEMNVSTLELGDSALYLCASSLVGGTPDPEAFFGQGTRLTVV.

CDR3 coding DNA: TGTGCCAGCAGGTCCACAGGGAATCAGCCCCAGCATTTT. Translated: CASRSTGNQPQHF. The chain uses TRBV28 and TRBJ1-5, with TRBD1 as a possible D gene (6 bases). Germline values: CDR1 MDHEN, CDR2 SYDVKM. V was cut by 6 bases and J by 4 bases, with 10 bases left in between. The CDR3 has 13 amino acids.

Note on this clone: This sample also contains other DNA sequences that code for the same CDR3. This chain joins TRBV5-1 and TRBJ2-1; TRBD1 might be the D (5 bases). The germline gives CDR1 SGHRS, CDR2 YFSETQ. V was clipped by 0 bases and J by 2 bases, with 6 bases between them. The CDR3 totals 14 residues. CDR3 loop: CASSLEGAYNEQFF. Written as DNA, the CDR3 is TGCGCCAGCAGCTTGGAAGGGGCCTACAATGAGCAGTTCTTC.

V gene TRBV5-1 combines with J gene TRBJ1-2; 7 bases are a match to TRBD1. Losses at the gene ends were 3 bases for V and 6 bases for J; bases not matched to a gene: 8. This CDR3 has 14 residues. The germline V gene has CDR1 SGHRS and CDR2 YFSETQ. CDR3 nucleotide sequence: TGCGCCAGCAGCTCGTCGACAGGGCATGATGGCTACACCTTC. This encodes CASSSSTGHDGYTF.

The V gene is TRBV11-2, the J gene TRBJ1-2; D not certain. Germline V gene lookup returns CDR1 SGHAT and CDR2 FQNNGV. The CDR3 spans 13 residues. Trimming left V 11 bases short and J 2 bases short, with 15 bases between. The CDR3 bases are TGTGCCTGGTCAAAGGAGGCGAACTATGGCTACACCTTC. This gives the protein CAWSKEANYGYTF.

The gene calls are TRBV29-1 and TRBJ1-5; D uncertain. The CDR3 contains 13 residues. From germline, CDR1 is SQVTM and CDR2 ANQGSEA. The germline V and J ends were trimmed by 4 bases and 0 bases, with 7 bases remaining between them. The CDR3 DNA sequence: TGCAGCGTTGCCGGGGATAGCAATCAGCCCCAGCATTTT. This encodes CSVAGDSNQPQHF.

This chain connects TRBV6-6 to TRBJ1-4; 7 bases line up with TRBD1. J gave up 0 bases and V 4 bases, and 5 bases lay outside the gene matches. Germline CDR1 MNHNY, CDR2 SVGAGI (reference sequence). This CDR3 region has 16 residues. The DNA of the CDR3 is TGTGCCAGCAGTTCGGGACAGCACACAACTAATGAAAAACTGTTTTTT. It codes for CASSSGQHTTNEKLFF.

CDR3 sequence: CASSRSVSALYNEQFF. The DNA of the CDR3 is TGTGCCAGTAGTAGGTCTGTGAGCGCCCTCTACAATGAGCAGTTCTTC. This chain links TRBV19 with TRBJ2-1, with D unresolved. V was trimmed by 4 bases and J by 3 bases, leaving 16 bases between them. The CDR3 spans 16 residues. Germline CDR1 LNHDA, CDR2 SQIVND (reference sequence).

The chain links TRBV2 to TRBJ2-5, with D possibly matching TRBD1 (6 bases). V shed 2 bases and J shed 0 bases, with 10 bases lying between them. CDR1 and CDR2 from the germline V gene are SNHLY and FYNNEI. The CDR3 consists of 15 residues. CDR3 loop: CASSEWGPDQETQYF. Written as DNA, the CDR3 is TGTGCCAGCAGTGAATGGGGGCCCGACCAAGAGACCCAGTACTTC.

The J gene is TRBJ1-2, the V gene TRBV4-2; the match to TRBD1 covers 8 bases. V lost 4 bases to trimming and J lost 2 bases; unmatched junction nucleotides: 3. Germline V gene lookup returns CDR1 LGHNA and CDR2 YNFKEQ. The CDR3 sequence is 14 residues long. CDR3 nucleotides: TGTGCCAGCAGCCCAGCAGGGGGCAACTATGGCTACACCTTC. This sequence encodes CASSPAGGNYGYTF.

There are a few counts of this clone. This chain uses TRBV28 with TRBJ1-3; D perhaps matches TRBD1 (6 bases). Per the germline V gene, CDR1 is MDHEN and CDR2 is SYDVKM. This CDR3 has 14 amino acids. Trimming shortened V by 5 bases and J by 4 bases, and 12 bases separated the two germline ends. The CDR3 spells CASSRGDIGNTIYF. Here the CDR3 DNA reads TGTGCCAGCAGTCGGGGGGACATAGGAAACACCATATATTTT.

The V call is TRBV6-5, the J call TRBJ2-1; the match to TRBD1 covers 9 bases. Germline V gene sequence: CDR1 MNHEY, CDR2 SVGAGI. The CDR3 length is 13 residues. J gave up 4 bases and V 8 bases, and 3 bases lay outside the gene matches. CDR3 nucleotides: TGTGCCAGCCGGGACAGGGAATACAATGAGCAGTTCTTC. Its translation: CASRDREYNEQFF.

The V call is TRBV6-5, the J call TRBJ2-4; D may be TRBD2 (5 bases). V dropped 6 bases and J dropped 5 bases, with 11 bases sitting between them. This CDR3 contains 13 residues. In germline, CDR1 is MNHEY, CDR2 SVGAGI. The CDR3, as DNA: TGTGCCAGCAGGAGTGGAGGAGAAAACATTCAGTACTTC. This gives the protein CASRSGGENIQYF.

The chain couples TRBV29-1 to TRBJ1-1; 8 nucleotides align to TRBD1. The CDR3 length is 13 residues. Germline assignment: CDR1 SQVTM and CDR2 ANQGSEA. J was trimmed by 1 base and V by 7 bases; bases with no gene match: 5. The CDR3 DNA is TGCAGCGCAGGACAGGGAGCGAACACTGAAGCTTTCTTT. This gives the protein CSAGQGANTEAFF.